This entry is about one T cell receptor (beta chain). The data stem from a study of blood T cell repertoires in COVID-19. Study-level background: Acute and convalescent COVID-19 samples came from the United States, Italy and Spain. T cells, B-cell-depleted T cells, or PBMCs provided the cDNA or gDNA that served as material.

Study processing details: By means of reference gene primer amplification, nucleated cell counts were estimated. The table came from immunoSEQ multiplex PCR; TCRdb's copy has only in-frame clones and leaves some out. That table furnishes V, J and clone size, whereas the DNA furnished D and trimming. The sample includes 330,000 or so clones, roughly 87% seen only once; the top ten take approximately 9.3%. Seattle patient enrollment occurred during active infection, with longitudinal follow-up thereafter. With 5 bases removed from V and 4 bases from J, the gap between germline ends came to 10 bases. This CDR3 is 13 amino acids long. From germline, CDR1 is LNHDA and CDR2 SQIVND (reference sequence).

Sequenced sample: peripheral blood. This TCR derives from a man aged 25 to 40 with COVID-19, enrolled during active disease. The V gene is TRBV19, the J gene TRBJ2-3; TRBD2 might be the D (6 bases). This chain's CDR3 is CASSFWGADTQYF. Written as DNA, the CDR3 is TGTGCCAGTAGTTTCTGGGGGGCAGATACGCAGTATTTT.